The clone carrying this TCR beta chain was counted a few times. Its matching antigen is unknown. In the study's own analysis: To classify distant metastasis in papillary thyroid cancer, a model was built from CDR3 differences across clinicopathological groups. TCRdb re-clonotyped the PCR reads through MiXCR. The V and J calls reflect TCRdb's pipeline rather than the authors' work. The table has 26,000 or so clones, less than 4% seen once. Thyroid surgery was preceded by no treatment in any patient. The sample belongs to a study of metastatic and nonmetastatic thyroid tumors. Study-level background: Repertoires of blood and of tissue (tumor or nodule) from malignant and benign thyroid patients were compared.

Study-wide findings and caveats: Malignant thyroid tumors reportedly had TCR beta diversity that was significantly higher than in benign nodules, in blood and tumor.

Input material: blood. The clonotype was recovered from a male donor with papillary thyroid cancer or a benign thyroid nodule (not recorded which). Some clones in this sample may be carry-over from other donors' samples.

CDR3 sequence reads: CASSKGGHIVRQPQHF. The DNA for the CDR3 is TGTGCCAGTAGTAAGGGAGGACATATAGTTCGTCAGCCCCAGCATTTT. The chain recombines TRBV19 with TRBJ1-5; weak D call: TRBD1 (5 bases). The CDR3 extends over 16 amino acids. Looked up from germline, CDR1 is LNHDA and CDR2 is SQIVND (reference sequence). Trimming cost V 4 bases and J 6 bases, with 19 bases left between them.